These T cell receptor beta chains were read from a single sample in a study of blood T cell repertoires in COVID-19. Here immunoSEQ multiplex PCR was the method, and the copy in TCRdb shows in-frame clones only, minus some. The sample holds about 300,000 clones, around 85% seen once. Sequencing used PBMCs or T cells enriched from blood (not recorded which). The receptors originated from a woman aged 25 to 39 who had been exposed to COVID-19. CDR3s include the opening cysteine and the closing phenylalanine or tryptophan. Clone size is stated in some rows and not others, as once, few, many or a class when expanded.

>NA|TRBV19|TRBJ2-1
CASRKLAGLDNEQFF
>NA|TRBV10-1|TRBJ2-7
CAQDSSYEQYF
>NA|TRBV18|TRBJ1-6
CASSPGLEYNSPLHF
>NA|TRBV4-1|TRBJ1-3
CASSQVIAPRGNTIYF
>once|TRBV7-8|TRBJ2-3
CASSLSSGSTDTQYF
>NA|TRBV6-5|TRBJ2-1
CASRLTSGGYNEQFF
>NA|TRBV15|TRBJ1-3
CATSPPGTAGNTIYF
>NA|TRBV9|TRBJ2-3
CASSLEGGTDTQYF
>NA|TRBV5-1|TRBJ1-1
CASSFLTGTEAFF
>NA|TRBV4-2|TRBJ1-5
CASSQGADREEQPQHF
>NA|TRBV28|TRBJ1-2
CASSTPAGNYGYTF
>few|TRBV11-2|TRBJ2-1
CASSLAGGPGGNEQFF
>NA|TRBV14|TRBJ2-7
CASSQVGRAGYEQYF
>NA|TRBV10-1|TRBJ2-2
CASSPQDFGELFF
>NA|TRBV5-6|TRBJ2-7
CASSFGLQGSSYEQYF
>NA|TRBV6-5|TRBJ2-1
CASRGPGVSYNEQFF
>NA|TRBV7-3|TRBJ2-3
CASSLGPNTDTQYF
>few|TRBV28|TRBJ1-2
CASSTGERGYTF
>NA|TRBV3-1/TRBV3-2|TRBJ1-5
CASSQDQGAYQPQHF
>NA|TRBV19|TRBJ2-4
CASSIRAGGPVIQYF
>NA|TRBV5-5|TRBJ1-1
CASSLGQALNTEAFF
>NA|TRBV19|TRBJ2-1
CATGISGDFYNEQFF
>NA|TRBV18|TRBJ1-2
CASSPGTGSGYGYTF
>NA|TRBV20-1|TRBJ1-4
CSASLGGANEKLFF
>few|TRBV11-1|TRBJ2-1
CASSSSGRRSYNEQFF
>NA|TRBV30|TRBJ2-3
CAWSDPRISTDTQYF
>NA|TRBV28|TRBJ1-2
CASSPPPGQGTGDGYTF
>NA|TRBV5-8|TRBJ1-5
CASSSIQGYQPQHF
>once|TRBV9|TRBJ2-2
CASSVRQGANTGELFF
>NA|TRBV7-2|TRBJ1-1
CASSTEGRPSTEAFF
>few|TRBV12-5|TRBJ1-3
CASVLGILNREGNTIYF
>NA|TRBV7-3|TRBJ2-7
CASSLDGGSAYEQYF
>NA|TRBV15|TRBJ1-4
CATSRDRGSEKLFF
>NA|TRBV5-1|TRBJ2-3
CASSSTGSDTQYF
>NA|TRBV7-9|TRBJ2-3
CASSETSGVNTDTQYF
>NA|TRBV6-2/TRBV6-3|TRBJ1-4
CASSLAGRNEKLFF
>once|TRBV30|TRBJ2-3
CAWSVVLLGGGTPIGTSYTQYF
>NA|TRBV5-1|TRBJ1-1
CASSLVSGIETEAFF
>NA|TRBV9|TRBJ2-7
CASSVGDKVYEQYF
>NA|TRBV19|TRBJ2-7
CASSRGDEQYF
>NA|TRBV19|TRBJ1-3
CASSKGHSGNTIYF
>NA|TRBV7-9|TRBJ1-3
CASSGQGWGNTIYF
>once|TRBV5-1|TRBJ1-2
CASSLGEGAECTF
>NA|TRBV4-1|TRBJ2-2
CASSQVPGTGNTGELFF
>NA|TRBV9|TRBJ2-7
CASSVGQETWQYF
>once|TRBV4-1|TRBJ2-7
CASSPLPGLAGDEQYF
>NA|TRBV10-2|TRBJ2-2
CASSVTGGYTGELFF
>NA|TRBV28|TRBJ1-2
CASRGTGGSSNYGYTF
>NA|TRBV28|TRBJ2-1
CASSLVGSAYEQFF
>once|TRBV30|TRBJ1-2
CAWMPGGHGYTF
>NA|TRBV4-1|TRBJ1-3
CASTQGGFGNTIYF
>NA|TRBV27|TRBJ1-1
CASTNRGVDTEAFF
>few|TRBV6-5|TRBJ2-5
CASSLHSGGGAVQYF
>NA|TRBV27|TRBJ2-2
CASSFRGTGELFF
>NA|TRBV5-1|TRBJ2-1
CASSLPAGVGNEQFF
>many|TRBV6-5|TRBJ2-1
CASSSHGFSGDQNLF
>NA|TRBV2|TRBJ2-7
CASIPTGGLTYEQYF
>NA|TRBV10-3|TRBJ2-7
CAISKDRNPYEQYF